Each of the 18 T cell receptor beta chains below was sequenced from the same sample in a study of T-cell memory formation after mild COVID-19. A single record per CDR3 protein comes from TCRdb applying MiXCR to the 5' RACE reads. This table has hundreds of thousands of distinct CDR3 sequences, about 20% appearing once. Sequenced material: PBMCs or a T cell subset sorted from them (not recorded which). Receptors were obtained from an adult woman who had mild COVID-19 (a few samples of this study predate the infection). Cell type and time point are not known.

This clonotype was observed a handful of times. The V call is TRBV7-9, the J call TRBJ2-3, with D tentatively TRBD1 or TRBD2 (5 bases each). This CDR3 region has 17 residues. The V gene lost 1 base and the J gene lost 1 base, with 15 bases spanning the gap. The germline CDR1 and CDR2 sequences are SEHNR and FQNEAQ (reference sequence). The CDR3 here is CASSLVAGTLGTDTQYF. The DNA for the CDR3 is TGTGCCAGCAGCTTAGTAGCCGGGACCTTAGGCACAGATACGCAGTATTTT.

This clonotype was seen only a few times. The genes are TRBV5-1 and TRBJ2-7; possible D gene TRBD1, 6 bases. Looked up from germline, CDR1 is SGHRS and CDR2 is YFSETQ. The CDR3 is made up of 15 amino acids. Trimming stripped 4 bases from V and 2 bases from J, with 16 bases between. The CDR3 coding sequence is TGCGCCAGCAGCCCAGGAACCGGGACACCCTACGAGCAGTACTTC. Amino acid sequence: CASSPGTGTPYEQYF. Based on the CDR3 plus reference TRBV5-1 and TRBJ2-7, the full variable domain is KAGVTQTPRYLIKTRGQQVTLSCSPISGHRSVSWYQQTPGQGLQFLFEYFSETQRNKGNFPGRFSGRQFSNSRSEMNVSTLELGDSALYLCASSPGTGTPYEQYFGPGTRLTVT.

This chain uses TRBV24-1 with TRBJ2-1; D is unresolved. The ends were cut back, 3 bases at V and 0 bases at J, with 14 bases in the middle. This CDR3 is built from 17 residues. In germline, CDR1 is KGHDR, CDR2 SFDVKD. The CDR3 is CATSDADGSSSYNEQFF. CDR3 sequence (DNA): TGTGCCACCAGTGATGCGGACGGGTCGAGCTCCTACAATGAGCAGTTCTTC.

This clonotype was seen many times. One end of the junction varies from germline; a read error may be responsible. This chain joins TRBV5-1 and TRBJ1-5; no firm D call. CDR3 length: 15 amino acids. Germline CDR1 SGHRS, CDR2 YFSETQ. CDR3 region: CASSLDGYSNQPQHF. CDR3 nucleotide sequence: TGTGCCAGCAGCTTAGACGGCTATAGCAATCAGCCCCAGCATTTT.

The chain recombines TRBV4-3 with TRBJ1-2; TRBD1 matches at 7 bases. The CDR3 extends over 14 amino acids. Per the germline V gene, CDR1 is LGHNA and CDR2 is YSLEER. The J segment lost 0 bases and the V segment lost 4 bases, leaving 2 bases of the junction unmatched. The CDR3 loop reads CASSPQGTNYGYTF. CDR3 DNA sequence: TGCGCCAGCAGCCCACAGGGGACTAACTATGGCTACACCTTC.

This clonotype was seen only a few times. The V and J genes are TRBV12-3 or TRBV12-4 and TRBJ1-1; D ambiguous. V dropped 5 bases and J dropped 0 bases, with 7 bases sitting between them. There are 13 residues in the CDR3. The CDR3 DNA reads as TGTGCCAGCAGTACCCACCTGAACACTGAAGCTTTCTTT. Amino acids: CASSTHLNTEAFF.

The table lists this clonotype with many counts. J is TRBJ1-1 and V is TRBV4-3; D is undetermined. The V end lost 1 base, the J end lost 7 bases, and 10 bases lay between the germline ends. Germline loops: CDR1 LGHNA, CDR2 YSLEER. The length of the CDR3 is 13 residues. As DNA, the CDR3 is TGCGCCAGCAGCCAAGGGGAAATGGGTGAAGCTTTCTTT. Translation: CASSQGEMGEAFF.

This clonotype was seen a handful of times. The CDR3 bases are TGCGCCAGCAGCTTGGTACCGGCAGCTACCTACGAGCAGTACTTC. Its translation: CASSLVPAATYEQYF. The chain is built from TRBV5-1 and TRBJ2-7; D is undetermined. V was pared by 0 bases and J by 2 bases, with 12 bases between. Germline CDR1 is SGHRS and CDR2 is YFSETQ. This CDR3 is built from 15 residues.

With regard to this clonotype: One end of the junction varies from germline; a read error may be responsible. The chain has TRBV2 and TRBJ1-1; no reliable D call. Germline V gene lookup returns CDR1 SNHLY and CDR2 FYNNEI. The CDR3 is made up of 15 amino acids. The DNA of the CDR3 is TGTACCAGCAGTGACGAGCTTCCTTCCGCCACTGAAGCTTTCTTT. This sequence encodes CTSSDELPSATEAFF. The whole variable domain, filled in from reference TRBV2 and TRBJ1-1, reads EPEVTQTPSHQVTQMGQEVILRCVPISNHLYFYWYRQILGQKVEFLVSFYNNEISEKSEIFDDQFSVERPDGSNFTLKIRSTKLEDSAMYFCTSSDELPSATEAFFGQGTRLTVV.

This clonotype came up a few times. The rearrangement links TRBV7-9 to TRBJ1-1, with D perhaps TRBD1 (6 bases). This CDR3 region has 13 residues. The V gene lost 7 bases and the J gene lost 7 bases, with 16 bases spanning the gap. Germline CDR1 reads SEHNR; CDR2 reads FQNEAQ (reference sequence). The CDR3 sequence is CASNNWGANEAFF. The CDR3 DNA sequence: TGTGCCAGCAACAATTGGGGGGCCAATGAAGCTTTCTTT.

This clonotype was seen only a few times. The CDR3 loop is CASSQVSTEAFF. CDR3 DNA: TGTGCCAGCAGCCAAGTTAGCACTGAAGCTTTCTTT. The chain carries TRBV3-1 and TRBJ1-1, with D hard to call. The CDR3 runs 12 residues. V was cut by 1 base and J by 4 bases, with 4 bases left in between. Per the germline V gene, CDR1 is LGHDT and CDR2 is YNNKEL (reference sequence).

The V call is TRBV28, the J call TRBJ2-1; 11 bases agree with TRBD2. V shed 5 bases, J shed 5 bases, and the junction held 5 bases outside the gene matches. Germline CDR1 reads MDHEN; CDR2 reads SYDVKM. The CDR3 totals 15 residues. CDR3 nucleotide sequence: TGTGCCAGCAGTCAAACTAGCGGGAGCAACAATGAGCAGTTCTTC. Translated: CASSQTSGSNNEQFF.

This clonotype was recorded a few times. The chain carries TRBV9 and TRBJ1-2; D might be TRBD1 (6 bases). The CDR3 covers 16 residues. Germline V lookup: CDR1 SGDLS, CDR2 YYNGEE. Deletions cut 3 bases from V and 6 bases from J, with 21 bases between. CDR3 sequence reads: CASSAGTPKLRDGYTF. In nucleotides, the CDR3 is TGTGCCAGCAGCGCAGGGACACCCAAACTTCGAGATGGCTACACCTTC.

This clonotype was counted between two and nine times. This rearrangement joins TRBV2 to TRBJ2-7, with TRBD2 as a possible D gene (5 bases). With 2 bases removed from V and 7 bases from J, the gap between germline ends came to 12 bases. CDR3 length equals 13 residues. CDR1 and CDR2 (germline): SNHLY, FYNNEI. The CDR3 reads CASSEWTGEEQYF. Here the CDR3 DNA reads TGTGCCAGCAGTGAATGGACCGGGGAAGAGCAGTACTTC.

This clonotype appeared many times. CDR3 protein: CASRVLGLNTEAFF. The CDR3 region has the DNA TGTGCCAGCAGAGTATTGGGGTTGAACACTGAAGCTTTCTTT. This chain connects TRBV27 to TRBJ1-1; D remains unclear. The CDR3 runs to 14 residues. V lost 6 bases, J lost 0 bases, and 11 bases lay in between. In germline, CDR1 is MNHEY, CDR2 SMNVEV (reference sequence).

This clonotype was seen more than once but under ten times. The V and J genes are TRBV20-1 and TRBJ2-7, with D uncertain. This CDR3 comprises 15 residues. Deletions cut 0 bases from V and 0 bases from J, with 12 bases between. Germline V gene data show CDR1 as DFQATT and CDR2 as SNEGSKA (reference sequence). The CDR3 protein is CSARDRAVSSYEQYF. CDR3 bases: TGCAGTGCTAGAGATAGGGCCGTTAGCTCCTACGAGCAGTACTTC.

This clonotype was recorded once. The chain is built from TRBV7-2 and TRBJ2-2; tentative D call: TRBD1 (5 bases). CDR1 and CDR2 from the germline V gene are SGHTA and FQGNSA. The V end was cut by 2 bases, the J end by 5 bases, with 12 bases between. This CDR3 spans 15 amino acids. CDR3 DNA sequence: TGTGCCAGCAGCTTATCCGCAGGGAAAACCGGGGAGCTGTTTTTT. Amino acid sequence: CASSLSAGKTGELFF.

V gene TRBV11-3 combines with J gene TRBJ2-3, with 9 bases identical to TRBD2. The germline gives CDR1 SGHNT, CDR2 YENEEA. Trimming at V came to 4 bases and at J to 4 bases, leaving 6 bases not matched to a gene. The CDR3 spans 15 residues. This CDR3 reads CASSYIAGVADTQYF. DNA for the CDR3: TGTGCCAGCAGCTACATAGCGGGAGTGGCAGATACGCAGTATTTT. Using reference TRBV11-3 and TRBJ2-3 for the parts outside the CDR3, the full variable domain is EAGVVQSPRYKIIEKKQPVAFWCNPISGHNTLYWYLQNLGQGPELLIRYENEEAVDDSQLPKDRFSAERLKGVDSTLKIQPAELGDSAVYLCASSYIAGVADTQYFGPGTRLTVL.